The TCR beta chain described here comes from a study of blood T cells in healthy people across ages. V gave up 6 bases and J gave up 0 bases, with 15 bases separating them. Germline CDR1 and CDR2: DFQATT and SNEGSKA (reference sequence). The length of the CDR3 is 15 residues. As for this clonotype: Its antigen is not identified.

Study observations and caveats: Diversity estimates from one million T cells were considered underestimates.

Investigators took 8.5 to 10 milliliters of peripheral blood from every donor. For the second PCR, which ran for roughly 6 to 12 cycles, a sample-barcoded 5' primer and a J-beta primer mix were used. Unique molecular identifiers of 12 random nucleotides labeled each cDNA. TCRdb processed the 5' RACE reads anew with MiXCR; each CDR3 protein has one entry. The data show just over 800,000 distinct CDR3 sequences, about 62% seen once. The source material was blood. V is TRBV20-1 and J is TRBJ2-4; the D is unclear. The sequence was collected from a man aged 25-45 years in good health. The CDR3 region is CSARDRGIAKNIQYF. DNA of the CDR3: TGCAGTGCCCGAGACCGTGGGATAGCCAAAAACATTCAGTACTTC.